A selection of T cell receptor beta chains follows, all from one sample in a study of blood T cell repertoires in COVID-19. Only in-frame clones appear in the TCRdb table, and some are missing; sequencing was by immunoSEQ multiplex PCR. The repertoire consists of hundreds of thousands of clones, with approximately 80% occurring once and the leading ten covering about 7.4%. Source material: peripheral blood. These receptor sequences come from a woman between 50 and 59 years old with acute or convalescent COVID-19. CDR3s include the opening cysteine and the closing phenylalanine or tryptophan. The order of the fields is CDR3 DNA, CDR3 protein, D gene, J gene, V gene, clone size. The D gene is left open where the match is weak. Some rows have no size entry. The others give once, few or many, or a class for an expanded clone.

DNA: TGTGCCAGGGGGACAGGGGATTCACCCCTCCACTTT; CDR3: CARGTGDSPLHF; D: TRBD1; J: TRBJ1-6; V: TRBV2; size: NA
DNA: TGTGCCAGCAGTTACACAGGGGGCGGTCAGCCCCAGCATTTT; CDR3: CASSYTGGGQPQHF; D: TRBD1; J: TRBJ1-5; V: TRBV6-2/TRBV6-3; size: few
DNA: TGCAGTGCCAGGACAGAAGAGACCCAGTACTTC; CDR3: CSARTEETQYF; D: NA; J: TRBJ2-5; V: TRBV20-1; size: NA
DNA: TGCGCCAGCAAGGGGGCGGGCACCGGGGAGCTGTTTTTT; CDR3: CASKGAGTGELFF; D: TRBD1; J: TRBJ2-2; V: TRBV5-1; size: NA
DNA: TGTGCCAGTAGTATCGAACGGAGGAACACTGAAGCTTTCTTT; CDR3: CASSIERRNTEAFF; D: NA; J: TRBJ1-1; V: TRBV19; size: few
DNA: TGTGCCAGCAGCCAAGACCCCTGGCTAGCGGGAGTAGAACTACACAATGAGCAGTTCTTC; CDR3: CASSQDPWLAGVELHNEQFF; D: TRBD2; J: TRBJ2-1; V: TRBV3-1/TRBV3-2; size: NA
DNA: TGTGCCAGCAGTTTAGGCGGGGTGGTTTTCTTT; CDR3: CASSLGGVVFF; D: NA; J: TRBJ1-1; V: TRBV12-3/TRBV12-4; size: NA
DNA: TGTGCCAGCAGCGTAGGGGTCGTGGACAGGGCGGATGAGCAGTTCTTC; CDR3: CASSVGVVDRADEQFF; D: TRBD1; J: TRBJ2-1; V: TRBV9; size: NA
DNA: TGTGCCAGCGCCGGGACAGGGGTCTATGGCTACACCTTC; CDR3: CASAGTGVYGYTF; D: TRBD1; J: TRBJ1-2; V: TRBV2; size: NA
DNA: TGTGCCAGCAGCGTAGGCGGCTATGGCTACACCTTC; CDR3: CASSVGGYGYTF; D: NA; J: TRBJ1-2; V: TRBV9; size: NA
DNA: TGTGCCAGCAGCCCCGCGGGCAGGGGCCATGGCTACACCTTC; CDR3: CASSPAGRGHGYTF; D: NA; J: TRBJ1-2; V: TRBV7-2; size: NA
DNA: TGTGCCTGGAGTGTACGGGACAGGGGGTTCAATTCACCCCTCCACTTT; CDR3: CAWSVRDRGFNSPLHF; D: TRBD1; J: TRBJ1-6; V: TRBV30; size: NA
DNA: TGTGCCAGTAGTATGTCCGGTCTCGCCCTTTACGAGCAGTACTTC; CDR3: CASSMSGLALYEQYF; D: NA; J: TRBJ2-7; V: TRBV19; size: NA
DNA: TGCGCCAGCAGCTTGACCTTAGCGGACAATGAGCAGTTCTTC; CDR3: CASSLTLADNEQFF; D: NA; J: TRBJ2-1; V: TRBV5-1; size: NA
DNA: TGTGCCAGCAGCCCGGGACAGCGGTTCCCTGAAGCTTTCTTT; CDR3: CASSPGQRFPEAFF; D: TRBD1; J: TRBJ1-1; V: TRBV6-6; size: NA
DNA: TGTGCCAGCAGCGTACAAGGAAACACCATATATTTT; CDR3: CASSVQGNTIYF; D: NA; J: TRBJ1-3; V: TRBV5-5; size: NA
DNA: TGTGCCAGCAGTTACGACGACAGACTCAATCAGCCCCAGCATTTT; CDR3: CASSYDDRLNQPQHF; D: NA; J: TRBJ1-5; V: TRBV6-2/TRBV6-3; size: once
DNA: TGTGCCAGCAGTAGGGGTACATGGGTGGCGGCCTACGAGCAGTACTTC; CDR3: CASSRGTWVAAYEQYF; D: NA; J: TRBJ2-7; V: TRBV6-6; size: NA
DNA: TGTGCCAGCAGCCGTTCGATAAACAGGGAAGAAAGACTGTTTTTT; CDR3: CASSRSINREERLFF; D: NA; J: TRBJ1-4; V: TRBV7-9; size: few
DNA: TGTGCCAGCAGCGGTACTAGCGGGAGGGATACGCAGTATTTT; CDR3: CASSGTSGRDTQYF; D: TRBD2; J: TRBJ2-3; V: TRBV9; size: NA
DNA: TGTGCCACCATCCGGGACAAGAATCAGCCCCAGCATTTT; CDR3: CATIRDKNQPQHF; D: NA; J: TRBJ1-5; V: TRBV6-6; size: once
DNA: TGTGCCAGTACTGTGGGGGAGGACATCCCGAGGGATGGCTACACCTTC; CDR3: CASTVGEDIPRDGYTF; D: NA; J: TRBJ1-2; V: TRBV19; size: NA
DNA: TGCGCCAGCAGCTTTACTACAGGGGGGCTAGCCAAAAACATTCAGTACTTC; CDR3: CASSFTTGGLAKNIQYF; D: TRBD1; J: TRBJ2-4; V: TRBV5-1; size: NA
DNA: TGTGCCAGCAGCCAAGCTCGGGAGACCCAGTACTTC; CDR3: CASSQARETQYF; D: NA; J: TRBJ2-5; V: TRBV14; size: NA
DNA: TGTGCCAGCCGGAGGTCCGGCTATGGCTACACCTTC; CDR3: CASRRSGYGYTF; D: NA; J: TRBJ1-2; V: TRBV11-2; size: NA
DNA: TGTGCCAGTAGTATATGGGCGGGTAAAACCTACGAGCAGTACTTC; CDR3: CASSIWAGKTYEQYF; D: NA; J: TRBJ2-7; V: TRBV19; size: NA
DNA: TGTGCCAGCAGCTTAGGCCGACGACAGGGGGTGGACACTGAAGCTTTCTTT; CDR3: CASSLGRRQGVDTEAFF; D: TRBD1; J: TRBJ1-1; V: TRBV7-6; size: few
DNA: TGTGCCAGCAGGGGGCAGGTCACAGATACGCAGTATTTT; CDR3: CASRGQVTDTQYF; D: NA; J: TRBJ2-3; V: TRBV6-5; size: NA
DNA: TGTGCCAGCAGCTTAGGACTAGCAAGGCTGAATGATGAGCAGTTCTTC; CDR3: CASSLGLARLNDEQFF; D: TRBD2; J: TRBJ2-1; V: TRBV7-8; size: NA
DNA: TGTGCCAGCAGCTTGGGTGGACACAGGGAATTTGGTGAAGCTTTCTTT; CDR3: CASSLGGHREFGEAFF; D: NA; J: TRBJ1-1; V: TRBV5-4; size: few
DNA: TGTGCCAGCAGCTCGACAGGTTCCTCGTACAATGAGCAGTTCTTC; CDR3: CASSSTGSSYNEQFF; D: NA; J: TRBJ2-1; V: TRBV7-2; size: NA
DNA: TGTGCCAGCAGCTTAAACCCGTCGGATGAGCAGTTCTTC; CDR3: CASSLNPSDEQFF; D: NA; J: TRBJ2-1; V: TRBV7-9; size: NA
DNA: TGTGCCAGCAGCTCTCCCCCTGGGACATCCTGGGGGACCGGGGAGCTGTTTTTT; CDR3: CASSSPPGTSWGTGELFF; D: NA; J: TRBJ2-2; V: TRBV7-9; size: NA
DNA: TGTGCCAGCAGCAAAGCGGAGACAGGGGATAATGAAAAACTGTTTTTT; CDR3: CASSKAETGDNEKLFF; D: NA; J: TRBJ1-4; V: TRBV21-1; size: NA
DNA: TGTGCCTCTTCACAGGGGATCCAAGAGACCCAGTACTTC; CDR3: CASSQGIQETQYF; D: TRBD1; J: TRBJ2-5; V: TRBV6-5; size: NA
DNA: TGTGCCAGTGGGGACAGGTATGGCTACACCTTC; CDR3: CASGDRYGYTF; D: TRBD1; J: TRBJ1-2; V: TRBV28; size: NA
DNA: TGTGCCAGCACGACTGGAGGGAACACCATATATTTT; CDR3: CASTTGGNTIYF; D: NA; J: TRBJ1-3; V: TRBV6-6; size: NA
DNA: TGCAGTGCTAGTGACGGGAGGGACGCAGATACGCAGTATTTT; CDR3: CSASDGRDADTQYF; D: TRBD2; J: TRBJ2-3; V: TRBV20-1; size: few
DNA: TGCGCCAGCAGCTTTTTAGGGGAAACTCTTATTGAAAAACTGTTTTTT; CDR3: CASSFLGETLIEKLFF; D: NA; J: TRBJ1-4; V: TRBV5-1; size: NA
DNA: TGTGCCAGTATGAGGGCCGGAATAAACGATCAGCCCCAGCATTTT; CDR3: CASMRAGINDQPQHF; D: NA; J: TRBJ1-5; V: TRBV19; size: NA
DNA: TGTGCCAGTAGTTTCCCGGGACTCGGGAAGGGTCAGCCCCAGCATTTT; CDR3: CASSFPGLGKGQPQHF; D: NA; J: TRBJ1-5; V: TRBV19; size: NA
DNA: TGTGCCTGGGGGGAACAGGGACCCCTCCACTTT; CDR3: CAWGEQGPLHF; D: NA; J: TRBJ1-6; V: TRBV30; size: NA
DNA: TGTGCCAGCAGTGGTACGGGACAGGGCCCTTACGAGCAGTACTTC; CDR3: CASSGTGQGPYEQYF; D: TRBD1; J: TRBJ2-7; V: TRBV2; size: once
DNA: TGTGCCAGCACTATTGAAGGACAGGGCGGGGAGACCCAGTACTTC; CDR3: CASTIEGQGGETQYF; D: TRBD1; J: TRBJ2-5; V: TRBV2; size: NA
DNA: TGTGCCAGCAACCTGCAGGGGGGCTACGAGCAGTACTTC; CDR3: CASNLQGGYEQYF; D: NA; J: TRBJ2-7; V: TRBV5-4; size: NA
DNA: TGTGCCAGCAGTCGTCCCGGGACAGGATTGACACACAATGAGCAGTTCTTC; CDR3: CASSRPGTGLTHNEQFF; D: TRBD1; J: TRBJ2-1; V: TRBV6-2/TRBV6-3; size: NA
DNA: TGTGCCAGTCGGCCGGACAGGATGAGCACTGAAGCTTTCTTT; CDR3: CASRPDRMSTEAFF; D: TRBD1; J: TRBJ1-1; V: TRBV2; size: NA
DNA: TGTGCCTGGAGTCCAAGCAGGGATTATGGGGATACGCAGTATTTT; CDR3: CAWSPSRDYGDTQYF; D: NA; J: TRBJ2-3; V: TRBV30; size: NA
DNA: TGTGCCAGCAGCTTAACGTCAGGGAGCGGGGAGACCCAGTACTTC; CDR3: CASSLTSGSGETQYF; D: NA; J: TRBJ2-5; V: TRBV7-3; size: once
DNA: TGTGCCAGCAGCTTAGGGCCGAACAATGAGCAGTTCTTC; CDR3: CASSLGPNNEQFF; D: NA; J: TRBJ2-1; V: TRBV11-2; size: NA
DNA: TGCAGTGCTAGTCCGACAGGAAACTATGGCTACACCTTC; CDR3: CSASPTGNYGYTF; D: NA; J: TRBJ1-2; V: TRBV20-1; size: NA